The 18 T cell receptor beta chains below all came from one sample that was sequenced in a study of CD8+ T cells in alopecia areata. RNA was extracted and reverse transcribed into cDNA as the sequencing template. Clones were sequenced by immunoSEQ multiplex PCR, and TCRdb holds only the in-frame ones, with some missing. This sample has 290,000 or so clones, each found more than once. Sorting of pooled cutaneous lymph node cells used CD4, CD8alpha, NKG2D, NKG2ACE and other markers. The sequencing input was CD4+ T cells sorted from a lymph node. All receptors come from a C3H/HeJ mouse with alopecia areata. For this strain, the MHC haplotype corresponds to H2-k.

This clone was seen only a few times. Gene names denote mouse genes. Coverage ceases 4 residues before the CDR3 finishes, and the germline J gene fills in the end. V gene TRBV13-1 combines with J gene TRBJ2-2; 8 bases agree with TRBD1. The CDR3 runs to 15 residues. Looked up from germline, CDR1 is NSHNY and CDR2 is SYGAGN. V shed 3 bases and J 2 bases; nucleotides not matched to a gene: 3. CDR3 amino acids: CASSASGGNTGQLYF. Incomplete CDR3 DNA: TGTGCCAGCAGTGCCTCAGGGGGCAACACCGGG.

This clone was picked up a small number of times. Genes and germline are mouse. The read finishes 4 residues shy of the CDR3 end, and the germline J gene is used to complete it. The chain links TRBV5 to TRBJ2-7, with 11 bases matching TRBD2. From germline, CDR1 is LGHNA and CDR2 YNLKQL (reference sequence). The V segment lost 4 bases and the J segment 0 bases; nucleotides outside the gene matches: 8. This CDR3 has 17 residues. The CDR3 sequence: CASSLSPGTGGSYEQYF. The sequenced part of the CDR3 DNA is TGTGCCAGCAGCCTCAGTCCCGGGACTGGGGGCTCCTAT.

This clone was seen more than once but under ten times. Gene and germline names: mouse. From the germline J gene comes the end of the CDR3, since the read stops 4 residues before it. This chain joins TRBV5 and TRBJ1-1, with 7 nucleotides matching TRBD1. V lost 0 bases and J lost 0; bases outside the gene matches: 4. Per the germline V gene, CDR1 is LGHNA and CDR2 is YNLKQL (reference sequence). The CDR3 spans 16 residues. CDR3 amino acids: CASSQDRGTANTEVFF. CDR3 bases read: TGTGCCAGCAGCCAAGATAGGGGGACAGCAAACACA.

This clone was seen a few times. The gene names here belong to mouse. The read stops 3 residues short of the end of the CDR3; the missing end is completed from the germline J gene. The sample has other DNA sequences that encode this CDR3 too. The gene calls are TRBV13-1 and TRBJ1-6; 7 bases fit TRBD1. TRBJ1-6 is reported as an ORF; its role is uncertain. The germline V gene encodes CDR1 NSHNY and CDR2 SYGAGN. CDR3 length: 14 residues. V shed 4 bases, J shed 4 bases, and the junction held 2 bases outside the gene matches. CDR3 DNA (partial): TGTGCCAGCAGTCCAGGGGGGTATAATTCGCCC. The encoded protein is CASSPGGYNSP. The CDR3, in full, reads CASSPGGYNSPLYF.

Comment on this clone: The gene names here belong to mouse. Read coverage stops 4 residues before the CDR3 terminus; the germline J gene supplies the remainder. The identical CDR3 is also encoded by other nucleotide sequences in the sample. This chain uses TRBV13-3 with TRBJ1-2, with TRBD1 matching 9 bases. Germline CDR1 NNHDY, CDR2 SYVADS. CDR3 size: 13 residues. J was trimmed by 3 bases and V by 5 bases; bases with no gene match: 2. The sequenced part of the CDR3 DNA is TGTGCCAGCAGGACAGGGGGGGACTCC. Protein product: CASRTGGDS. The whole CDR3 region reads CASRTGGDSDYTF.

This clone was observed a handful of times. The gene symbols are mouse symbols. With the read ending 4 residues before the CDR3 end, the germline J gene is used to fill in that end. The rearrangement links TRBV1 to TRBJ2-1, with 10 bases that match TRBD1. The CDR3 extends over 15 amino acids. Germline V gene sequence: CDR1 NSQYPW, CDR2 LRSPGD (reference sequence). V shed 3 bases and J 6 bases; nucleotides not matched to a gene: 5. Incomplete CDR3 DNA: TGCACCTGCAGTGCGCGACAGGGGGCGCTTGCT. This translates into CTCSARQGALA. The whole CDR3 protein is CTCSARQGALAEQFF.

On this clone itself: Gene names and germline refer to mouse. From the germline J gene comes the end of the CDR3, since the read stops 3 residues before it. This chain connects TRBV13-1 to TRBJ1-6, with D maybe TRBD1 (5 bases). TRBJ1-6 is an open reading frame, and its role is uncertain. Looked up from germline, CDR1 is NSHNY and CDR2 is SYGAGN. V lost 5 bases, J lost 4 bases, and 7 bases lay in between. The CDR3 is 13 residues long. The CDR3 DNA, read in part, is TGTGCCAGCAGGGGACTGTATAATTCGCCC. Translating gives CASRGLYNSP. The entire CDR3 sequence reads CASRGLYNSPLYF.

As concerns this clone: Germline and genes here are mouse. Read coverage stops 4 residues before the CDR3 terminus; the germline J gene supplies the remainder. The chain recombines TRBV1 with TRBJ1-2, with D possibly matching TRBD1 (6 bases). The CDR3 contains 14 residues. The germline V and J ends were trimmed by 3 bases and 0 bases, with 8 bases remaining between them. Germline values: CDR1 NSQYPW, CDR2 LRSPGD (reference sequence). Incomplete CDR3 DNA: TGCACCTGCAGTGCGGGACACGCAAACTCC. It is translated as CTCSAGHANS. The whole CDR3 protein is CTCSAGHANSDYTF. The full variable domain, with the rest looked up from reference TRBV1 and TRBJ1-2, is VTLLEQNPRWRLVPRGQAVNLRCILKNSQYPWMSWYQQDLQKQLQWLFTLRSPGDKEVKSLPGADYLATRVTDTELRLQVANMSQGRTLYCTCSAGHANSDYTFGSGTRLLVI.

This clone showed up just a few times. The genes are named according to mouse. The read terminates 4 residues before the CDR3 end, so the remaining end is supplied by the germline J gene. V and J are TRBV13-3 and TRBJ2-2; the D gene is possibly TRBD1 (6 bases). The CDR3 spans 16 residues. Trimming removed 2 bases from V and 1 base from J, with 12 bases in between. Germline V gene data show CDR1 as NNHDY and CDR2 as SYVADS. CDR3 residues: CASSEQGWGNTGQLYF. CDR3 bases read: TGTGCCAGCAGTGAACAGGGATGGGGAAACACCGGG.

A word on this clone: The gene names given are mouse names. Coverage ceases 4 residues before the CDR3 finishes, and the germline J gene fills in the end. This chain links TRBV13-1 with TRBJ2-2; TRBD2 agrees at 14 bases. CDR3 length equals 16 residues. V lost 2 bases, J lost 4 bases, and 1 base stayed unmatched. Germline CDR1 reads NSHNY; CDR2 reads SYGAGN. CDR3 DNA, as far as it was read: TGTGCCAGCAGTGAGGGACTGGGGGGGCCCACCGGG. Protein: CASSEGLGGPTG. In full, the CDR3 reads CASSEGLGGPTGQLYF.

As to this clone: Mouse gene names and germline throughout. The read halts 4 residues ahead of the CDR3 end, with the missing end drawn from the germline J gene. The genes are TRBV13-1 and TRBJ2-7; 7 bases agree with TRBD2. The CDR3 runs 14 residues. Losses at the gene ends were 5 bases for V and 0 bases for J; bases not matched to a gene: 5. Germline V CDR1 and CDR2: NSHNY, SYGAGN. The CDR3: CASRMTGSSYEQYF. CDR3 DNA, as far as it was read: TGTGCCAGCAGGATGACTGGGAGCTCCTAT.

This clone was detected a few times. All gene names here are mouse names. The read gets to within 4 residues of the CDR3 end, and the germline J gene fills in the rest. V usage is TRBV1 and J usage is TRBJ2-5, with 8 bases fitting TRBD2. This CDR3 contains 14 residues. CDR1 is NSQYPW and CDR2 is LRSPGD in the germline V gene (reference sequence). The covered CDR3 bases are TGCACCTGCAGCGGCTCTGGGGGGAGGGAC. Its translation: CTCSGSGGRD. The whole CDR3 is CTCSGSGGRDTQYF.

In the case of this clone: Gene labels here are mouse ones. The CDR3 end falls 4 residues outside the read, so it is completed with the germline J gene. The chain carries TRBV13-1 and TRBJ2-7, with unresolved D. CDR1 is NSHNY, CDR2 SYGAGN, per germline. The V end was cut by 1 base, the J end by 3 bases, with 8 bases between. The CDR3 extends over 13 amino acids. The CDR3 sequence is CASSDLQNYEQYF. The sequenced CDR3 bases are TGTGCCAGCAGTGATCTACAAAACTAT.

A few counts support this clone. Gene names and germline match the mouse. From the germline J gene comes the end of the CDR3, since the read stops 4 residues before it. At the DNA level, this CDR3 is encoded by other sequences in the same sample as well. The rearrangement joins TRBV13-1 to TRBJ2-2; 10 bases match TRBD1. The CDR3 length is 14 residues. Germline values: CDR1 NSHNY, CDR2 SYGAGN. V dropped 5 bases and J dropped 5; count of bases not matched to a gene: 3. The CDR3 spells CASSDRGRTGQLYF. CDR3 DNA (partial): TGTGCCAGCAGCGACAGGGGGCGGACCGGG.

As concerns this clone: Gene names are mouse gene names. From the germline J gene comes the end of the CDR3, since the read stops 4 residues before it. The chain is built from TRBV17 and TRBJ2-2; 9 nucleotides line up with TRBD2. J lost 6 bases, V lost 0 bases, and 5 bases had no gene match. The CDR3 consists of 16 residues. The germline V gene has CDR1 MNHDT and CDR2 YYDKIL. Incomplete CDR3 DNA: TGTGCTAGCAGTAGAGATATGGGGGGGCGCCCCGGG. Translating it yields CASSRDMGGRPG. The entire CDR3 reads CASSRDMGGRPGQLYF.

As to this clone: The genes and germline here are from mouse. The read is 4 residues too short to cover the CDR3 end, so that end is filled in from the germline J gene. Other DNA sequences in this sample translate to the same CDR3. The V gene is TRBV1, the J gene TRBJ2-5; unclear D gene. Germline V CDR1 and CDR2: NSQYPW, LRSPGD (reference sequence). V gave up 0 bases and J gave up 3 bases, with 4 bases separating them. The CDR3 sequence is 13 residues long. The covered CDR3 bases are TGCACCTGCAGTGCAGACAGACAAGAC. The encoded protein is CTCSADRQD. The entire CDR3 reads CTCSADRQDTQYF.

This clone was counted only a few times. Gene labels here are mouse ones. Sequencing ends 4 residues short of the CDR3 end; the germline J gene provides the rest. The V gene is TRBV17, the J gene TRBJ2-1; no reliable D call. V was trimmed by 0 bases and J by 6 bases, leaving 6 bases between them. The CDR3 is 13 residues long. Germline V CDR1 and CDR2: MNHDT, YYDKIL. The CDR3 DNA, read in part, is TGTGCTAGCAGTAGAGATCTCAGTGCT. This translates into CASSRDLSA. The entire CDR3 is CASSRDLSAEQFF.

This clone was seen only a few times. The gene names here belong to mouse. The read falls 4 residues short of the CDR3 end, and the missing part is taken from the germline J gene. Other DNA sequences in this sample translate to the same CDR3. The chain joins TRBV19 to TRBJ1-1, with D maybe TRBD1 (6 bases). CDR1 FNHDT and CDR2 SITEND come from the germline V gene (reference sequence). The V end lost 1 base, the J end lost 4 bases, and 11 bases lay between the germline ends. CDR3 length: 14 residues. The CDR3 loop reads CASSIQGKGTEVFF. Partial CDR3 DNA: TGTGCCAGCAGTATACAGGGGAAGGGCACA.